The present T cell receptor (beta chain) was sequenced within a study of T cells after somatic rescue of genetic block. The length of the CDR3 is 13 residues. Trimming stripped 4 bases from V and 4 bases from J, with 11 bases between. Per germline, CDR1 SQVTM and CDR2 ANQGSEA. Libraries were prepared by immunoSEQ multiplex PCR; TCRdb keeps only in-frame clonotypes and omits some of them. The profile shows 110,000 or so clones, 75% to 95% of them singletons. The chain carries TRBV29-1 and TRBJ1-5; no clear D. Sequences were obtained from peripheral blood mononuclear cells (PBMCs). This TCR was sampled from a woman aged 18-29 years. The CDR3 region is CSVVFRHNQPQHF. For the CDR3, the DNA is TGCAGCGTTGTTTTCAGGCATAATCAGCCCCAGCATTTT.